The clone carrying this T cell receptor beta chain showed up just a few times. The ends were cut back, 2 bases at V and 8 bases at J, with 12 bases in the middle. Germline-derived CDR1 and CDR2 are SQVTM and ANQGSEA. The length of the CDR3 is 13 residues. The data were taken from a study of blood T cells in healthy people across ages. Primers used in a second PCR of about 6 to 11 cycles were a sample-barcoded 5' primer and a J-beta primer mix. TCRdb analysed the 5' RACE reads with MiXCR anew, one entry per CDR3 protein. The sample yields over a million distinct CDR3 sequences, roughly 59% seen once. The TCR comes from a man between 18 and 29 years old in good health. The sample consisted of blood. The chain is built from TRBV29-1 and TRBJ1-4; D gene ambiguous. CDR3 nucleotide sequence: TGCAGCGTTGAAAAAGGGTTGGGGGAAAAACTGTTTTTT. Its translation: CSVEKGLGEKLFF.